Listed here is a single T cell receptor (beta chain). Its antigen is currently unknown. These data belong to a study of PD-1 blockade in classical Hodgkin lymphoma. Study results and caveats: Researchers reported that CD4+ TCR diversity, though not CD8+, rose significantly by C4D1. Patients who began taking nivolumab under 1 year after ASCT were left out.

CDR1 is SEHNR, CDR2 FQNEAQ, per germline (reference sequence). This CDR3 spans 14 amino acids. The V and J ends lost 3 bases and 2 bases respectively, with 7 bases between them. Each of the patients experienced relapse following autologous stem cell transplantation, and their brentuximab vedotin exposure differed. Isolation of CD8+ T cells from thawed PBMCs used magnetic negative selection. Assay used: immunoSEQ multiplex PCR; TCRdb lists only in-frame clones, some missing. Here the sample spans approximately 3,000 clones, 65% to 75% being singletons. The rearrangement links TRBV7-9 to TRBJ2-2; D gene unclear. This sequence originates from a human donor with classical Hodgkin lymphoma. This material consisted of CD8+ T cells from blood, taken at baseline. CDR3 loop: CASSFRSNTGELFF. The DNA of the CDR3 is TGTGCCAGCAGCTTCCGGTCAAACACCGGGGAGCTGTTTTTT.